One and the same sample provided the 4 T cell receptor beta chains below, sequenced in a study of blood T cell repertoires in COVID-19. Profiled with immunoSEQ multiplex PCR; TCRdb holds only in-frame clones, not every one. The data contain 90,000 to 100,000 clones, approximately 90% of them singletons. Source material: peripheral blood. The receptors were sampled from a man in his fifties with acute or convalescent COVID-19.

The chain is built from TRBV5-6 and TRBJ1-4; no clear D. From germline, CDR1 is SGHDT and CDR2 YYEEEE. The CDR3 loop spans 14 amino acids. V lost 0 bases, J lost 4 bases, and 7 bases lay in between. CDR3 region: CASSLARINEKLFF. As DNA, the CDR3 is TGTGCCAGCAGCTTGGCGCGGATTAATGAAAAACTGTTTTTT.

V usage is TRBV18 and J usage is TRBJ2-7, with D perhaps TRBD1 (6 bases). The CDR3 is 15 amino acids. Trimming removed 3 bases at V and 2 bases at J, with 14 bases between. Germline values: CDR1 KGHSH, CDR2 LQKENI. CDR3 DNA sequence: TGTGCCAGCTCACCTATAGGGGGATCCGCCTACGAGCAGTACTTC. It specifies CASSPIGGSAYEQYF.

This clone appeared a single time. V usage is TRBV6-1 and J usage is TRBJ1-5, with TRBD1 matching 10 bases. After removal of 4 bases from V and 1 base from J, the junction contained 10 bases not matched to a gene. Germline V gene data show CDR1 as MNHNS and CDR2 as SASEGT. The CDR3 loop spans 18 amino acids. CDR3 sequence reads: CASSGVLGQGISNQPQHF. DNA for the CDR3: TGTGCCAGCAGTGGGGTATTGGGACAGGGGATAAGCAATCAGCCCCAGCATTTT.

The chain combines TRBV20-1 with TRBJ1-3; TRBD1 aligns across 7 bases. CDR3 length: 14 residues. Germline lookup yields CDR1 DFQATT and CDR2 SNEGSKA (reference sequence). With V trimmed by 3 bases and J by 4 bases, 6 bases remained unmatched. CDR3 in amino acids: CSASKGDRGNTIYF. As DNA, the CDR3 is TGCAGTGCTAGTAAAGGGGACAGAGGAAACACCATATATTTT.